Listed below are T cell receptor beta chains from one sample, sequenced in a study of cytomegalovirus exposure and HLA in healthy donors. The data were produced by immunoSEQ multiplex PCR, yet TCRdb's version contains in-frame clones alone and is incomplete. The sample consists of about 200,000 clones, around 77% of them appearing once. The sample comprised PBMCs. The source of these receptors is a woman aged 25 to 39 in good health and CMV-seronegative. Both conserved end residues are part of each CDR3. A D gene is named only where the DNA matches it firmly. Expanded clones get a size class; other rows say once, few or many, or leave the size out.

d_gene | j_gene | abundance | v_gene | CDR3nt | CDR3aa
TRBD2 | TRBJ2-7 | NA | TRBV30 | TGTGCCTGGAGAGGCCTAGCGGGAGGGTCCTCCTACGAGCAGTACTTC | CAWRGLAGGSSYEQYF
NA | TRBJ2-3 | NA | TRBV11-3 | TGTGCCAGCAGCTTAGGTTCCCGGTCATCTAGCACAGATACGCAGTATTTT | CASSLGSRSSSTDTQYF
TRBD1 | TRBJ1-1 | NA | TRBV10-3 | TGTGCCATCAGTGATAGGGGGCACACTGAAGCTTTCTTT | CAISDRGHTEAFF
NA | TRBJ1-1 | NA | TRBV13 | TGTGCCAGCAGCCCAGCAGGGGCTTACACTGAAGCTTTCTTT | CASSPAGAYTEAFF
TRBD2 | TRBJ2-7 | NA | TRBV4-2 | TGTGCCAGCAGACCCGGAGCTAGCGGGAGCTCCCACGAGCAGTACTTC | CASRPGASGSSHEQYF
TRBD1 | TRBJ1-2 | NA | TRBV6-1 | TGTGCCAGCAGTGCCGACGGGGACAGGGCCCCCCGAGCCTATGGCTACACCTTC | CASSADGDRAPRAYGYTF
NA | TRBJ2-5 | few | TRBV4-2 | TGTGCCAGCAGCCAAGTGGGGCAAGATCAATCCCAGTACTTC | CASSQVGQDQSQYF
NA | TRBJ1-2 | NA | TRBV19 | TGTGCCAGTAGTATCTGGTCGCGAGGCTACACCTTC | CASSIWSRGYTF
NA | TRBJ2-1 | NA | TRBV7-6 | TGTGCCAGCAGCTTAAGGCGGAACAATGAGCAGTTCTTC | CASSLRRNNEQFF
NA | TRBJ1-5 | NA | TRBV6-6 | TGTGCCAGCAGTTCCGAGCTTAGTCCCCCCCAGCATTTT | CASSSELSPPQHF
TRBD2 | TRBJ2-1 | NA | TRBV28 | TGTGCCAGCACTCTTACTAGCGCAGGCAGTGAGCAGTTCTTC | CASTLTSAGSEQFF
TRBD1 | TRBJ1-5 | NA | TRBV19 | TGTGCCAGTAGCTACACGACAGGGGCCCAAAGTCAGCCCCAGCATTTT | CASSYTTGAQSQPQHF
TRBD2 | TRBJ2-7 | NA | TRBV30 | TGTGCCTGGAGTGTAGAGGGAGGGTCCTACGAGCAGTACTTC | CAWSVEGGSYEQYF
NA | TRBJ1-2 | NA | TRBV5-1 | TGCGCCAGCAGCTTGGCCCAGGGGCAGAGCGGCTATGGCTACACCTTC | CASSLAQGQSGYGYTF
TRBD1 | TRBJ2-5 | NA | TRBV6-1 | TGTGCCAGCAGTGACCCCTGGACAGGGACAGAGACCCAGTACTTC | CASSDPWTGTETQYF
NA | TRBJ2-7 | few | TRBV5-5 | TGTGCCAGCAGCCCGACAGGCTCCTACGAGCAGTACTTC | CASSPTGSYEQYF
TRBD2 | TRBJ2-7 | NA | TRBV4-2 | TGTGCCAGCAGCCGAAGGACTAGCGGGGGGGCAAGCTCCTACGAGCAGTACTTC | CASSRRTSGGASSYEQYF
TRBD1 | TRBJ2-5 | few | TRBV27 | TGTGCCAGCAGTTTGGGGACAGGGGGCAAAGAGACCCAGTACTTC | CASSLGTGGKETQYF
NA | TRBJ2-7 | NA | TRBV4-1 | TGCGCCAGCAGCCAAATGATCTCTCGTGGGGAGCGAACCTACGAGCAGTACTTC | CASSQMISRGERTYEQYF
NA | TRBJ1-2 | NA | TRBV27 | TGTGCCAGCAGCCCTTCTTACGGGGAATCTTACTATGGCTACACCTTC | CASSPSYGESYYGYTF
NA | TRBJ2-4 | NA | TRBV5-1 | TGCGCCAGCAGCTTGGACGGACAGACCGAACTAGCCAAAAACATTCAGTACTTC | CASSLDGQTELAKNIQYF
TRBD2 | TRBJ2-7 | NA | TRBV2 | TGTGCCAGCTCCGGGGGGGCGAATACCTACGAGCAGTACTTC | CASSGGANTYEQYF